These 7 T cell receptor beta chains were all obtained from the same sample, sequenced in a study of early stage breast cancer tumors. Assay: immunoSEQ multiplex PCR; the TCRdb copy retains only in-frame clones and omits some. The top ten hold around 4.6% of the sample, which has about 28,000 clones, roughly four fifths seen once. The sample consisted of blood. These TCRs come from a person aged 40-50 years with breast cancer.

The chain has TRBV5-4 and TRBJ1-1; D is perhaps TRBD1 (5 bases). V was pared by 1 base and J by 1 base, with 14 bases between. The CDR3 contains 16 residues. Per the germline V gene, CDR1 is SGHNT and CDR2 is YYREEE (reference sequence). CDR3 nucleotide sequence: TGTGCCAGCAGCTTGAAGGGGTCGACACAGAACACTGAAGCTTTCTTT. It encodes CASSLKGSTQNTEAFF.

A note on this clone: The junction and the germline gene differ at one end; a read error may be behind it. J is TRBJ2-1 and V is TRBV4-3; a weak D match, TRBD2 (5 bases). Germline CDR1 LGHNA, CDR2 YSLEER. The CDR3 loop spans 14 amino acids. This CDR3 is CASSPSLDYKEQFF. In DNA form, the CDR3 reads TGCGCCAGCAGCCCTAGTTTAGACTACAAGGAGCAGTTCTTC.

The chain is built from TRBV5-1 and TRBJ2-1; weak D call: TRBD1 (7 bases). The CDR3 has 14 residues. Looked up from germline, CDR1 is SGHRS and CDR2 is YFSETQ. V shed 7 bases and J shed 8 bases, with 19 bases lying between them. The CDR3 DNA sequence: TGCGCCAGCCGCATTGGACAGGCTAGCGATGAGCAGTTCTTC. Its translation: CASRIGQASDEQFF.

This clone has a handful of counts. The V call is TRBV5-1, the J call TRBJ1-2; 9 bases are a match to TRBD1. The CDR3 totals 16 residues. The V gene end was trimmed by 3 bases and the J gene end by 3 bases; junction bases not matched to a gene: 9. Germline values: CDR1 SGHRS, CDR2 YFSETQ. The CDR3 protein is CASSSATGGADYGYTF. The CDR3 DNA sequence: TGCGCCAGCAGCTCGGCCACAGGGGGCGCCGACTATGGCTACACCTTC. The full variable domain, rest sourced from reference TRBV5-1 and TRBJ1-2, is KAGVTQTPRYLIKTRGQQVTLSCSPISGHRSVSWYQQTPGQGLQFLFEYFSETQRNKGNFPGRFSGRQFSNSRSEMNVSTLELGDSALYLCASSSATGGADYGYTFGSGTRLTVV.

Only a few counts were recorded for this clone. CDR3 in amino acids: CASSLQGAYEQYF. CDR3 DNA: TGTGCCAGCAGTTTGCAGGGGGCCTACGAGCAGTACTTC. The chain has TRBV27 and TRBJ2-7; 7 nucleotides agree with TRBD1. The CDR3 is 13 residues long. The V and J ends lost 3 bases and 2 bases, in that order; junction bases with no gene match: 1. Germline loops: CDR1 MNHEY, CDR2 SMNVEV (reference sequence).

The CDR3 reads CASSWKGLAGEQYF. CDR3 DNA: TGCGCCAGCAGCTGGAAGGGACTAGCAGGAGAGCAGTACTTC. J is TRBJ2-7 and V is TRBV5-1, with 9 bases fitting TRBD2. Germline V CDR1 and CDR2: SGHRS, YFSETQ. Unmatched junction bases numbered 8, after V lost 3 bases and J lost 7 bases. The CDR3 runs 14 residues.

The V call is TRBV5-1, the J call TRBJ1-1; the D is unclear. V lost 3 bases to trimming and J lost 1 base, with 10 bases between them. CDR3 length: 14 residues. Germline V lookup: CDR1 SGHRS, CDR2 YFSETQ. CDR3 protein: CASSSTGENTEAFF. DNA of the CDR3: TGCGCCAGCAGCTCGACGGGAGAGAACACTGAAGCTTTCTTT.